The present T cell receptor delta chain was sequenced within a study of gamma-delta T cells after stem cell transplantation (dated by TCRdb to between 2015 and 2016). Per the germline V gene (reference sequence), TVYSNPD is the CDR1 and GDNSRS is the CDR2. Trimming takes 5 bases from V and 2 bases from J, and the germline ends sit 24 bases apart. The CDR3 covers 16 residues, taking in both the cysteine and the phenylalanine. Only CDR3 DNA remains: 48 bases, in frame from the first base. Regarding this clone: Its antigen is still unknown. No quality values exist for individual bases; no much larger clone is one base distant.

The library came from RT-PCR. Sequencing was performed on an Illumina MiSeq. TCRdb reran clone calling on the public reads with CATT; rows sharing one DNA sequence were then combined. This sample is represented by about 10,000 delta-chain clones; 38% of them were singletons. Clones ranked in the top ten supply 2.5% to 3.5% of the sample. The clonotype comes from a human donor. It is not recorded whose cells these are; they may come from a transplant donor. This chain joins TRDV3 to TRDJ1; the D gene is perhaps TRDD3, from 9 matching bases. Sequenced material: gamma-delta T cells. The CDR3 region has the sequence CATSLPTLGDTDKLIF. The nucleotide sequence reads TGTGCCACATCACTTCCTACGCTGGGGGATACCGATAAACTCATCTTT.